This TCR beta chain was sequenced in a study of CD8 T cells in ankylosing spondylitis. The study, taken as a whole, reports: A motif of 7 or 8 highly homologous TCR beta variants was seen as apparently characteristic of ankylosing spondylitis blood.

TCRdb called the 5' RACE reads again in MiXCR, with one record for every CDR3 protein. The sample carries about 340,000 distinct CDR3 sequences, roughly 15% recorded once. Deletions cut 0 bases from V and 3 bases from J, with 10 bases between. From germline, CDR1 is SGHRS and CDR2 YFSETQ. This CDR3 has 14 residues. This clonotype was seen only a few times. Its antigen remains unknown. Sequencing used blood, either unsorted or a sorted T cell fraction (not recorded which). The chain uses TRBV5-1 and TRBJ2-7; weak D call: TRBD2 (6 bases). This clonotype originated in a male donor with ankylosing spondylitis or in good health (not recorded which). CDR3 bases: TGCGCCAGCAGCTTGGCCTGGAGGGTCTACGAGCAGTACTTC. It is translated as CASSLAWRVYEQYF.